This T cell receptor beta chain emerged from a study of control samples from healthy donors and cancer patients. Germline V CDR1 and CDR2: LGHNA, YNFKEQ. The CDR3 is made up of 13 amino acids. V was clipped by 0 bases and J by 5 bases, with 4 bases between them. Profiled with immunoSEQ multiplex PCR; TCRdb holds only in-frame clones, not every one. In the table there are 100,000 to 150,000 clones, under 90% of which are singletons. This clone was detected once. The chain carries TRBV4-2 and TRBJ1-4; no clear D. This clonotype was sampled from a man over 45 with head and neck cancer. Sequenced sample: PBMCs. The CDR3 DNA reads as TGTGCCAGCAGCCAAGAGTTAAATGAAAAACTGTTTTTT. The encoded protein is CASSQELNEKLFF.